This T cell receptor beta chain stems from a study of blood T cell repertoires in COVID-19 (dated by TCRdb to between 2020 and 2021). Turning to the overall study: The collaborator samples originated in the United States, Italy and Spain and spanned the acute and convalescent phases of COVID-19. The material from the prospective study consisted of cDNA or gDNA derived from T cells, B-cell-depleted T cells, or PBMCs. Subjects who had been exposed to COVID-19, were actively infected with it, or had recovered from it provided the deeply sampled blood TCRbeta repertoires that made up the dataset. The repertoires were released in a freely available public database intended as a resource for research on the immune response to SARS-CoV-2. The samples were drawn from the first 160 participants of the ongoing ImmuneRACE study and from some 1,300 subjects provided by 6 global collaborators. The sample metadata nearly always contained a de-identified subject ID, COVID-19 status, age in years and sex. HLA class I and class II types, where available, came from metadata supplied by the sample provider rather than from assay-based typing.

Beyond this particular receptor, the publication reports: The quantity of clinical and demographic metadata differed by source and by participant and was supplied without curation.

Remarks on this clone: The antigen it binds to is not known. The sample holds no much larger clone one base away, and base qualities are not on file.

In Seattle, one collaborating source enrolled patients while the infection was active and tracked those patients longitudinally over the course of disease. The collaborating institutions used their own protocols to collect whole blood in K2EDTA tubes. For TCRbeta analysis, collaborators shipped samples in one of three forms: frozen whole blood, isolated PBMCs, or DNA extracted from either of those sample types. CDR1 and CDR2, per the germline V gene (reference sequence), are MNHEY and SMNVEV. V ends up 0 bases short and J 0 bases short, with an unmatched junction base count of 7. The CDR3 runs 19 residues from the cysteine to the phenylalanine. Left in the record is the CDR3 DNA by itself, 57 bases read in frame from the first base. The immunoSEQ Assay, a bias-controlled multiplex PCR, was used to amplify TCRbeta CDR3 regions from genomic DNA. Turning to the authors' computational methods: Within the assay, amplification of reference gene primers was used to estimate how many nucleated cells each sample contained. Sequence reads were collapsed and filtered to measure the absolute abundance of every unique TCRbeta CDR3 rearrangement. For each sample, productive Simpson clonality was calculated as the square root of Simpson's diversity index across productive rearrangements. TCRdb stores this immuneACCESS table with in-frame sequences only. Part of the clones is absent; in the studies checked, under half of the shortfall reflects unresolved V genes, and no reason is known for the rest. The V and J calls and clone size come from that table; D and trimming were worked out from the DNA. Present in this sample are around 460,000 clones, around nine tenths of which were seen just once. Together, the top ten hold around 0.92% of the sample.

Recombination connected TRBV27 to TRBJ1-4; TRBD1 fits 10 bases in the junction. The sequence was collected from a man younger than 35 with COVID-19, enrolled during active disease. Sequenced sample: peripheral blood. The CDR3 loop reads CASSLSIPTGGATNEKLFF. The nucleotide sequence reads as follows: TGTGCCAGCAGTTTATCTATACCGACAGGGGGCGCAACTAATGAAAAACTGTTTTTT.